The next 10 T cell receptor beta chains were all read from a single sample in a study of T cells in Graves' hyperthyroidism and ophthalmopathy. RNA transcripts served as the template for amplifying TCR beta CDR3 regions. RT-PCR in the first round (using the HTBI primer set) targeted the TCR CDR3. TCRdb passed the multiplex PCR reads through MiXCR, listing each CDR3 protein once. The table lists hundreds of thousands of distinct CDR3 sequences, approximately 23% of them singletons. Sequenced sample: blood. Source of these receptors: a woman in her 70s with Graves' ophthalmopathy.

This clonotype has a handful of counts. The chain links TRBV29-1 to TRBJ2-2, with no clear D. V was cut by 0 bases and J by 0 bases, with 8 bases left in between. Per germline, CDR1 SQVTM and CDR2 ANQGSEA. CDR3 length: 15 residues. The CDR3 DNA follows: TGCAGCGTTGAAGACGGTTCAGCGAACACCGGGGAGCTGTTTTTT. The encoded protein is CSVEDGSANTGELFF.

Ten or more counts support this clonotype. The J gene is TRBJ1-4, the V gene TRBV28, with 9 bases that match TRBD1. With 4 bases clipped from V and 0 bases from J, the junction kept 3 bases outside the gene matches. The CDR3 has 16 residues. Germline CDR1 MDHEN, CDR2 SYDVKM. This CDR3 is CASSSDRGSTNEKLFF. The CDR3 DNA follows: TGTGCCAGCAGTTCCGACAGGGGGTCAACTAATGAAAAACTGTTTTTT.

V usage is TRBV6-2 or TRBV6-3 and J usage is TRBJ2-1; 8 nucleotides agree with TRBD2. CDR3 length: 15 residues. In germline, CDR1 is MNHEY, CDR2 SVGEGT. V dropped 4 bases and J dropped 6; count of bases not matched to a gene: 8. The CDR3 sequence is CASSSAGLESNEQFF. As DNA, the CDR3 is TGTGCCAGCAGTTCCGCGGGACTAGAGAGCAATGAGCAGTTCTTC.

V and J are TRBV4-1 and TRBJ2-7; TRBD2 matches 9 bases. Germline V gene data show CDR1 as MGHRA and CDR2 as YSYEKL. CDR3 length: 17 amino acids. Trimming cost V 3 bases and J 9 bases; bases outside gene matches: 18. The CDR3 region is CASSQAVSGRSRTGQYF. CDR3 in DNA: TGCGCCAGCAGCCAGGCGGTAAGCGGGAGGTCCCGGACGGGGCAGTACTTC.

Only a few counts were recorded for this clonotype. The V gene is TRBV4-1, the J gene TRBJ2-4, with 8 positions matching TRBD1. V shed 0 bases, J shed 8 bases, and the junction held 9 bases outside the gene matches. The CDR3 totals 16 residues. Germline CDR1 MGHRA, CDR2 YSYEKL. The CDR3 spells CASSQDSGTGTDIQYF. For the CDR3, the DNA is TGCGCCAGCAGCCAAGACTCGGGGACAGGAACTGACATTCAGTACTTC.

This clonotype was counted ten times or more. This chain uses TRBV6-5 with TRBJ2-2, with 7 bases that match TRBD2. V trimming: 0 bases; J trimming: 6 bases; junction bases outside the gene matches: 4. Germline lookup yields CDR1 MNHEY and CDR2 SVGAGI. The CDR3 covers 15 residues. CDR3: CASSYSAGVSGELFF. For the CDR3, the DNA is TGTGCCAGCAGTTACTCGGCGGGAGTGTCCGGGGAGCTGTTTTTT.

CDR3 in amino acids: CASSLIYRAGELFF. As DNA, the CDR3 is TGTGCCAGCAGTTTAATATACCGCGCCGGGGAGCTGTTTTTT. The chain combines TRBV28 with TRBJ2-2; D is ambiguous. The germline V and J ends were trimmed by 2 bases and 6 bases, with 10 bases remaining between them. Germline V gives CDR1 MDHEN, CDR2 SYDVKM. The CDR3 spans 14 residues. Complete variable domain (other parts from reference TRBV28 and TRBJ2-2): DVKVTQSSRYLVKRTGEKVFLECVQDMDHENMFWYRQDPGLGLRLIYFSYDVKMKEKGDIPEGYSVSREKKERFSLILESASTNQTSMYLCASSLIYRAGELFFGEGSRLTVL.

The chain is built from TRBV6-1 and TRBJ2-7, with TRBD1 as a possible D gene (7 bases). This CDR3 region has 16 residues. Germline V gene data show CDR1 as MNHNS and CDR2 as SASEGT. V lost 2 bases and J 6 bases, leaving 20 bases between the germline ends. Written as DNA, the CDR3 is TGTGCCAGCAGTGAACCTTACCATCGACAGGGAGGCGAGCAGTACTTC. Translated, it gives CASSEPYHRQGGEQYF.

The chain links TRBV5-1 to TRBJ1-1; 7 nucleotides align to TRBD1. Per germline, CDR1 SGHRS and CDR2 YFSETQ. The CDR3 spans 14 residues. The V and J ends lost 4 bases and 1 base, in that order; junction bases with no gene match: 4. The chain's CDR3 is CASSRGGGNTEAFF. CDR3 coding DNA: TGCGCCAGCAGCAGAGGGGGCGGGAACACTGAAGCTTTCTTT. The variable domain in full, with the rest retrieved from reference TRBV5-1 and TRBJ1-1, is KAGVTQTPRYLIKTRGQQVTLSCSPISGHRSVSWYQQTPGQGLQFLFEYFSETQRNKGNFPGRFSGRQFSNSRSEMNVSTLELGDSALYLCASSRGGGNTEAFFGQGTRLTVV.

This clonotype was seen a handful of times. CDR3 nucleotides: TGTGCCAGCGAGGGGACCTCCTACGAGCAGTACTTC. The encoded protein is CASEGTSYEQYF. This sequence joins TRBV3-1 and TRBJ2-7; D possibly uses TRBD1 or TRBD2 (5 bases each). Looked up from germline, CDR1 is LGHDT and CDR2 is YNNKEL (reference sequence). The V end was cut by 8 bases, the J end by 0 bases, with 8 bases between. This CDR3 comprises 12 residues.